The 5 T cell receptor beta chains presented below share a single source sample, sequenced in a study of CD8+ T cells in alopecia areata. RNA was isolated and reverse transcribed to cDNA, the sequencing template. Here immunoSEQ multiplex PCR was the method, and the copy in TCRdb shows in-frame clones only, minus some. The sample holds approximately 63,000 clones; approximately 64% are singletons and the top ten take about 15%. The starting material was CD8+ T cells sorted from blood, obtained at week 0. The receptors were gathered from a human donor with alopecia areata.

The V and J genes are TRBV5-1 and TRBJ2-3, with D possibly matching TRBD1 (5 bases). This CDR3 has 13 amino acids. V lost 7 bases, J lost 0 bases, and 9 bases lay in between. Germline CDR1 is SGHRS and CDR2 is YFSETQ. The CDR3 is CASGATSTDTQYF. In DNA form, the CDR3 reads TGCGCCAGCGGGGCTACGAGCACAGATACGCAGTATTTT.

Only one count was recorded for this clone. The V call is TRBV5-1, the J call TRBJ1-2; no clear D gene. This CDR3 has 14 amino acids. Germline CDR1 reads SGHRS; CDR2 reads YFSETQ. With 4 bases removed from V and 0 bases from J, the gap between germline ends came to 10 bases. This CDR3 is CASSLDASNYGYTF. Written as DNA, the CDR3 is TGCGCCAGCAGCCTGGACGCCTCTAACTATGGCTACACCTTC.

V usage is TRBV4-3 and J usage is TRBJ2-3, with D possibly being TRBD2 (6 bases). The CDR3 runs 15 residues. V dropped 0 bases and J dropped 2 bases, with 9 bases sitting between them. Germline V gene lookup returns CDR1 LGHNA and CDR2 YSLEER. The CDR3 nucleotides are TGCGCCAGCAGCCAAGATAGCGGCGACACAGATACGCAGTATTTT. It codes for CASSQDSGDTDTQYF.

The rearrangement joins TRBV4-1 to TRBJ2-2; D may be TRBD1 or TRBD2 (6 bases each). Germline values: CDR1 MGHRA, CDR2 YSYEKL. The V end lost 0 bases, the J end lost 3 bases, and 11 bases lay between the germline ends. The CDR3 extends over 16 amino acids. The CDR3 region has the DNA TGCGCCAGCAGCCAAGAACAGGGACTGTACACCGGGGAGCTGTTTTTT. Translated, it gives CASSQEQGLYTGELFF.

This chain uses TRBV5-1 with TRBJ1-1, with D possibly matching TRBD1 (6 bases). Trimming took 0 bases from V and 5 from J, leaving 11 bases between them. The CDR3 runs to 14 residues. From germline, CDR1 is SGHRS and CDR2 YFSETQ. CDR3 sequence reads: CASSLATTGTEAFF. CDR3 DNA sequence: TGCGCCAGCAGCTTGGCCACAACAGGGACTGAAGCTTTCTTT.